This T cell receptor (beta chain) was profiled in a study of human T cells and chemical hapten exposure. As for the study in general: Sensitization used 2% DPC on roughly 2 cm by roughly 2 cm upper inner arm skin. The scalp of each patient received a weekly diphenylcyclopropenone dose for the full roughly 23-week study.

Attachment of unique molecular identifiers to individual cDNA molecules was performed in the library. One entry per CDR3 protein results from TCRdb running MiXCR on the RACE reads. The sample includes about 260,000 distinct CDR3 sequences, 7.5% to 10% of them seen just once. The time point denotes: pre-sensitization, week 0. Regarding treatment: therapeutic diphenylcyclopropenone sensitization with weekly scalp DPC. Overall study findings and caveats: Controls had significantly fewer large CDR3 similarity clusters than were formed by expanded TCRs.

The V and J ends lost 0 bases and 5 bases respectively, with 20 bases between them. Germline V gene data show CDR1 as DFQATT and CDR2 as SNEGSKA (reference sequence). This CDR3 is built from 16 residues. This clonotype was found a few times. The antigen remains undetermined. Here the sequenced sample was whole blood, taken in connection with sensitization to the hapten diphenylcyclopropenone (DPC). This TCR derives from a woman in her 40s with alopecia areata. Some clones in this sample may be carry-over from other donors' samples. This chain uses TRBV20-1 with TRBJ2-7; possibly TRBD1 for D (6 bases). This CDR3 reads CSARDYRQGSFHEQYF. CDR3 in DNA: TGCAGTGCTAGAGATTATAGGCAGGGGAGCTTCCACGAGCAGTACTTC.